The 25 T cell receptor beta chains below come from one sample, sequenced in a study of regulatory T cells in long-lasting Graves disease. In building TCR beta libraries, iRepertoire HTBI primers were used together with Arm-PCR of CDR3 regions. TCRdb redid the calling of the multiplex PCR reads with MiXCR, one entry per CDR3 protein. The repertoire holds hundreds of thousands of distinct CDR3 sequences, less than 15% seen once, with roughly 9.7% in the top ten. Stated time point: newly diagnosed GD, antithyroid drugs for less than 3 months. PBMC-derived RNA was used for the TCR library. This sample was also put to use in a study of T cells in Graves' hyperthyroidism and ophthalmopathy.

The source material was peripheral blood mononuclear cells (PBMCs), sampled at new diagnosis, from a patient treated with antithyroid drugs. The source of these receptors is a young man with Graves disease.

In its sample, this clonotype was seen many times. The CDR3: CSARRDTGGDTIYF. The CDR3 nucleotides read TGCAGCGCCCGCCGGGACACCGGAGGGGACACCATATATTTT. This rearrangement joins TRBV29-1 to TRBJ1-3, with D possibly TRBD1 on 6 matching bases. From germline, CDR1 is SQVTM and CDR2 ANQGSEA. The CDR3 has 14 residues. V was cut by 7 bases and J by 8 bases, with 21 bases left in between. Filled out from reference TRBV29-1 and TRBJ1-3, the complete variable domain reads SAVISQKPSRDICQRGTSLTIQCQVDSQVTMMFWYRQQPGQSLTLIATANQGSEATYESGFVIDKFPISRPNLTFSTLTVSNMSPEDSSIYLCSARRDTGGDTIYFGEGSWLTVV.

This clonotype showed up just a few times. The gene calls are TRBV18 and TRBJ1-5; D remains unclear. Trimming left V 1 base short and J 2 bases short, with 9 bases between. The CDR3 contains 15 residues. The V gene's germline CDR1 is KGHSH and CDR2 LQKENI. The CDR3 DNA sequence: TGTGCCAGCTCACCACAGGAGGTGCGCAATCAGCCCCAGCATTTT. Encoded protein: CASSPQEVRNQPQHF.

This clonotype was counted ten times or more. The chain has TRBV24-1 and TRBJ2-5; no definite D call. The CDR3 runs to 12 residues. Looked up from germline, CDR1 is KGHDR and CDR2 is SFDVKD. V dropped 7 bases and J dropped 7 bases, with 12 bases sitting between them. The CDR3 DNA follows: TGTGCCACCAGGGCCCCCCGAGGGACCCAGTACTTC. Protein product: CATRAPRGTQYF.

CDR3 in amino acids: CASSFSGEGYGYTF. The DNA of the CDR3 is TGCGCCAGCAGCTTTAGTGGAGAGGGCTATGGCTACACCTTC. V and J are TRBV5-1 and TRBJ1-2; D not resolved. V was cut by 2 bases and J by 4 bases, with 12 bases left in between. Germline CDR1 and CDR2: SGHRS and YFSETQ. The CDR3 contains 14 residues.

A note on this clonotype: This clone may be a read error of a much larger clone one base away. This rearrangement joins TRBV28 to TRBJ1-1; D remains ambiguous. The CDR3 spans 13 residues. Germline CDR1 is MDHEN and CDR2 is SYDVKM. The CDR3: CASSTAPSTEALF. As DNA, the CDR3 is TGTGCCAGCAGTACAGCACCGTCAACTGAAGCTCTCTTT.

Remarks on this clonotype: A far larger clone is a single base away, which makes a read error likely. CDR3 DNA: TGTGCCAGCAGTATTCAGAGGCCTGGGGCCAACGTCCTGACTTTC. It translates to CASSIQRPGANVLTF. The genes are TRBV6-2 or TRBV6-3 and TRBJ2-6; no definite D call. This CDR3 is built from 15 residues. Germline V CDR1 and CDR2: MNHEY, SVGEGT. With 5 bases removed from V and 2 bases from J, the gap between germline ends came to 10 bases.

The chain uses TRBV7-2 and TRBJ2-7, with 7 bases fitting TRBD1. J was trimmed by 6 bases and V by 5 bases; bases with no gene match: 7. The CDR3 is 13 residues long. The germline gives CDR1 SGHTA, CDR2 FQGNSA. The CDR3 protein is CASSQDRTREQYF. CDR3 nucleotides: TGTGCCAGCAGCCAGGACAGGACCCGCGAGCAGTACTTC.

This clonotype showed up many times. The V gene is TRBV29-1, the J gene TRBJ1-2; TRBD1 is a possible D gene (6 bases). V lost 5 bases and J 7 bases, leaving 20 bases between the germline ends. This CDR3 is 14 amino acids long. Germline V gene sequence: CDR1 SQVTM, CDR2 ANQGSEA. Here the CDR3 DNA reads TGCAGCGTTATGGTCGATGCAGGGGATGCTGGCTACACCTTC. Its protein is CSVMVDAGDAGYTF.

Regarding this clonotype: A much larger clone lies a single base off, so this may be a read error. The CDR3 here is CASSLSSRLTPYEQYF. CDR3 DNA: TGTGCCAGCAGTTTATCGTCGAGGCTAACTCCCTACGAGCAGTACTTC. The chain combines TRBV27 with TRBJ2-7; unclear D gene. Trimming shortened V by 0 bases and J by 2 bases, and 14 bases separated the two germline ends. Per germline, CDR1 MNHEY and CDR2 SMNVEV (reference sequence). This CDR3 spans 16 amino acids.

In DNA form, the CDR3 reads TGTGCCAGCCAAATGACCCGGGGAGCGCGGCAAGAGACCCAGTACTTC. This sequence encodes CASQMTRGARQETQYF. This chain links TRBV27 with TRBJ2-5; tentative D call: TRBD2 (5 bases). Trimming took 8 bases from V and 2 from J, leaving 21 bases between them. CDR3 length equals 16 residues. The germline CDR1 and CDR2 sequences are MNHEY and SMNVEV (reference sequence).

The genes are TRBV7-2 and TRBJ1-5; D remains ambiguous. Trimming left V 1 base short and J 9 bases short, with 16 bases between. This CDR3 contains 15 residues. Germline V lookup: CDR1 SGHTA, CDR2 FQGNSA. CDR3 coding DNA: TGTGCCAGCAGCTTAGATGGTCAGACTTACAGGCCCCAGCATTTT. Translating gives CASSLDGQTYRPQHF. Drawing the rest from reference TRBV7-2 and TRBJ1-5, the complete variable domain is GAGVSQSPSNKVTEKGKDVELRCDPISGHTALYWYRQSLGQGLEFLIYFQGNSAPDKSGLPSDRFSAERTGGSVSTLTIQRTQQEDSAVYLCASSLDGQTYRPQHFGDGTRLSIL.

This clonotype was detected only a few times. This sequence joins TRBV6-5 and TRBJ2-4; TRBD1 is a possible D gene (5 bases). CDR3 size: 13 residues. Trimming removed 3 bases at V and 5 bases at J, with 8 bases between. The germline V gene has CDR1 MNHEY and CDR2 SVGAGI. Written as DNA, the CDR3 is TGTGCCAGCAGTTATCAGGGCCAAAACATTCAGTACTTC. Encoded protein: CASSYQGQNIQYF.

This clonotype was detected many times. V and J are TRBV24-1 and TRBJ1-1; 8 nucleotides align to TRBD1. The CDR3 is 13 residues long. V lost 7 bases and J lost 1; bases outside the gene matches: 1. The germline V gene has CDR1 KGHDR and CDR2 SFDVKD. The CDR3 DNA follows: TGTGCCACCAGAGGACAGGGGAACACTGAAGCTTTCTTT. Protein product: CATRGQGNTEAFF.

This clonotype was counted ten times or more. The V call is TRBV7-3, the J call TRBJ2-3, with D maybe TRBD2 (6 bases). Looked up from germline, CDR1 is SGHTA and CDR2 is FQGTGA. Trimming pared 0 bases from V and 6 bases from J, leaving 13 bases between. This CDR3 has 15 residues. The CDR3 sequence: CASSLTSAEGDTQYF. CDR3 nucleotide sequence: TGTGCCAGCAGCTTAACATCTGCGGAGGGGGATACGCAGTATTTT.

This clonotype was seen repeatedly, ten times or more. The chain uses TRBV28 and TRBJ2-7; TRBD1 aligns across 7 bases. This CDR3 contains 14 residues. V gave up 6 bases and J gave up 3 bases; unmatched junction bases: 8. Germline V gene sequence: CDR1 MDHEN, CDR2 SYDVKM. The CDR3 loop reads CASRPGTAFYEQYF. The CDR3 DNA reads as TGTGCCAGCAGGCCCGGGACAGCCTTCTACGAGCAGTACTTC.

This clonotype was seen a handful of times. V is TRBV9 and J is TRBJ2-3; 8 bases agree with TRBD1. Germline V gene lookup returns CDR1 SGDLS and CDR2 YYNGEE. V lost 6 bases to trimming and J lost 4 bases; unmatched junction nucleotides: 10. The CDR3 contains 15 residues. CDR3 amino acids: CASTPGGISPDTQYF. As DNA, the CDR3 is TGTGCCAGCACCCCAGGGGGCATCAGCCCAGATACGCAGTATTTT. Based on the CDR3 plus reference TRBV9 and TRBJ2-3, the full variable domain is DSGVTQTPKHLITATGQRVTLRCSPRSGDLSVYWYQQSLDQGLQFLIQYYNGEERAKGNILERFSAQQFPDLHSELNLSSLELGDSALYFCASTPGGISPDTQYFGPGTRLTVL.

This clonotype was seen many times. The rearrangement uses TRBV12-3 or TRBV12-4 and TRBJ2-1; D unresolved. The CDR3 spans 16 residues. The V and J ends lost 3 bases and 10 bases respectively, with 22 bases between them. The DNA for the CDR3 is TGTGCCAGCAGTTTGTTTCTTGTGGGCCCGGCAAGGGAGCAGTTCTTC. Amino acids: CASSLFLVGPAREQFF.

In its sample, this clonotype was seen many times. This chain connects TRBV19 to TRBJ2-1; TRBD2 matches 9 bases. Trimming took 5 bases from V and 7 from J; bases not matched to a gene: 12. Germline V gene data show CDR1 as LNHDA and CDR2 as SQIVND (reference sequence). This CDR3 is built from 16 residues. CDR3 sequence reads: CASSPSGTLRANEQFF. The CDR3 coding sequence is TGTGCCAGTAGTCCTAGCGGGACCCTCAGGGCGAATGAGCAGTTCTTC.

Ten or more counts support this clonotype. This chain connects TRBV2 to TRBJ2-1; D remains ambiguous. V lost 3 bases to trimming and J lost 8 bases, with 11 bases between them. The V gene's germline CDR1 is SNHLY and CDR2 FYNNEI. The CDR3 length is 13 residues. The CDR3 coding sequence is TGTGCCAGCAGTGACTCGACGGTTCATGAGCAGTTCTTC. It specifies CASSDSTVHEQFF.

This clonotype was seen at least ten times. This CDR3 reads CASSRGVGSVFYEQYF. CDR3 DNA: TGTGCCAGCAGCCGGGGAGTGGGATCGGTCTTCTACGAGCAGTACTTC. The J gene is TRBJ2-7, the V gene TRBV12-3 or TRBV12-4, with D tentatively TRBD2 (5 bases). V lost 6 bases and J lost 3, with 21 bases in between. This CDR3 is 16 amino acids long.

This clonotype turned up a few times. V usage is TRBV9 and J usage is TRBJ1-1; 12 nucleotides align to TRBD1. The J segment lost 8 bases and the V segment lost 0 bases, leaving 8 bases of the junction unmatched. CDR3 length equals 16 residues. Germline CDR1 and CDR2: SGDLS and YYNGEE. The CDR3 DNA reads as TGTGCCAGCAGCGTAGAAGGGGACAGGGGGCGTACGGAAGCTTTCTTT. Residues: CASSVEGDRGRTEAFF.

The rearrangement joins TRBV15 to TRBJ2-5; perhaps TRBD2 as D (6 bases). CDR1 and CDR2 (germline): LNHNV, YYDKDF (reference sequence). V dropped 5 bases and J dropped 5 bases, with 24 bases sitting between them. This CDR3 is built from 17 residues. CDR3 region: CATSDGMQGGGGETQYF. The DNA for the CDR3 is TGTGCCACCAGCGATGGGATGCAGGGAGGTGGCGGGGAGACCCAGTACTTC. Complete variable domain (other parts from reference TRBV15 and TRBJ2-5): DAMVIQNPRYQVTQFGKPVTLSCSQTLNHNVMYWYQQKSSQAPKLLFHYYDKDFNNEADTPDNFQSRRPNTSFCFLDIRSPGLGDTAMYLCATSDGMQGGGGETQYFGPGTRLLVL.

There are a few counts of this clonotype. Because it lacks the conserved phenylalanine or tryptophan at the end, this CDR3 is likely a read error. The chain links TRBV27 to TRBJ1-1; TRBD1 matches 8 bases. The CDR3 has 13 amino acids. Germline V lookup: CDR1 MNHEY, CDR2 SMNVEV (reference sequence). The trim removed 6 bases at V and 1 base at J, leaving 1 base unmatched. The CDR3 protein is CASRGTGNTEAFS. The CDR3 DNA reads as TGTGCCAGCAGGGGGACAGGGAACACTGAAGCTTTCTCT.

This clonotype was observed at least ten times. The J gene is TRBJ1-1, the V gene TRBV7-9; a possible D gene is TRBD1 (5 bases). The CDR3 sequence is 13 residues long. Trimming left V 5 bases short and J 7 bases short, with 14 bases between. Germline V CDR1 and CDR2: SEHNR, FQNEAQ (reference sequence). CDR3 protein: CASSDRQSDEAFF. The CDR3 region has the DNA TGTGCCAGCAGCGACCGACAGAGCGATGAAGCTTTCTTT.

This clonotype has ten or more counts. This chain connects TRBV7-9 to TRBJ2-1; maybe TRBD2 (6 bases). Trimming stripped 6 bases from V and 0 bases from J, with 15 bases between. This CDR3 comprises 16 residues. Germline-derived CDR1 and CDR2 are SEHNR and FQNEAQ (reference sequence). DNA of the CDR3: TGTGCCAGCAGGGCTACGGGAGACCGCTCCTACAATGAGCAGTTCTTC. Translation: CASRATGDRSYNEQFF. The whole variable domain, remainder taken from reference TRBV7-9 and TRBJ2-1, is DTGVSQNPRHKITKRGQNVTFRCDPISEHNRLYWYRQTLGQGPEFLTYFQNEAQLEKSRLLSDRFSAERPKGSFSTLEIQRTEQGDSAMYLCASRATGDRSYNEQFFGPGTRLTVL.